A single sample gave rise to the 3 T cell receptor beta chains below, sequenced in a study of blood T cell repertoires in COVID-19. Using immunoSEQ multiplex PCR, the repertoire was profiled, and TCRdb retains in-frame clones only, with some absent. The sample yields fewer than 450,000 clones, roughly 88% seen once. The source material was PBMCs or T cells enriched from blood (not recorded which). These receptors were obtained from a young man who had recovered from COVID-19.

This clone was recorded only once. The J gene is TRBJ1-5, the V gene TRBV3-1 (or the pseudogene TRBV3-2), with D possibly matching TRBD1 (6 bases). There are 15 residues in the CDR3. Trimming took off 4 bases at V and 6 bases at J, with 16 bases between the two ends. Looked up from germline, CDR1 is LGHDT and CDR2 is YNNKEL (reference sequence). The CDR3 sequence: CASSPSPGGAQPQHF. The CDR3 nucleotides are TGTGCCAGCAGCCCTTCCCCCGGGGGGGCTCAGCCCCAGCATTTT.

The chain combines TRBV11-3 with TRBJ2-1, with 10 bases lining up with TRBD2. The CDR3 contains 19 residues. Germline values: CDR1 SGHNT, CDR2 YENEEA. The ends lost 5 bases at V and 0 bases at J; junction bases unmatched: 13. The CDR3: CASSPGVTSGTSSYNEQFF. DNA of the CDR3: TGTGCCAGCAGCCCCGGAGTAACTAGCGGGACGAGCTCCTACAATGAGCAGTTCTTC.

This chain joins TRBV6-5 and TRBJ2-2, with TRBD1 matching 7 bases. Looked up from germline, CDR1 is MNHEY and CDR2 is SVGAGI. The V and J ends lost 5 bases and 5 bases, in that order; junction bases with no gene match: 8. The length of the CDR3 is 15 residues. The CDR3 spells CASSTDRKVTGELFF. The CDR3 DNA follows: TGTGCCAGCAGTACGGACAGGAAAGTGACCGGGGAGCTGTTTTTT.